Shown below are 5 T cell receptor beta chains from a single sample sequenced in a study of T-cell memory formation after mild COVID-19. TCRdb used MiXCR to reprocess the 5' RACE reads, holding one entry per CDR3 protein. The sample carries 250,000 to 300,000 distinct CDR3 sequences, 18% recorded once. The material sequenced was PBMCs or a T cell subset sorted from them (not recorded which). The receptors were gathered from a man in his late teens or twenties who had mild COVID-19 (a few samples of this study predate the infection). Cell type and time point are not known.

This clonotype has a handful of counts. The J gene is TRBJ2-7, the V gene TRBV20-1; 8 positions agree with TRBD1. Trimming cost V 2 bases and J 5 bases; bases outside gene matches: 8. The germline V gene encodes CDR1 DFQATT and CDR2 SNEGSKA (reference sequence). The CDR3 contains 14 residues. CDR3 in amino acids: CSARLGQVLHEQYF. CDR3 nucleotides: TGCAGTGCTAGACTGGGACAGGTTTTGCACGAGCAGTACTTC.

This sequence joins TRBV7-8 and TRBJ1-1; TRBD1 might be the D (5 bases). Germline lookup yields CDR1 SGHVS and CDR2 FQNEAQ. Deletions cut 1 base from V and 7 bases from J, with 10 bases between. CDR3 size: 13 residues. The chain's CDR3 is CASSLVGTDEAFF. The CDR3 coding sequence is TGTGCCAGCAGCTTAGTCGGGACGGATGAAGCTTTCTTT.

The rearrangement uses TRBV4-3 and TRBJ1-1; 7 bases fit TRBD1. With V trimmed by 0 bases and J by 0 bases, 1 base remained unmatched. The germline V gene encodes CDR1 LGHNA and CDR2 YSLEER. The CDR3 contains 15 residues. As DNA, the CDR3 is TGCGCCAGCAGCCAAGAACAGGGGATGAACACTGAAGCTTTCTTT. Amino acids: CASSQEQGMNTEAFF.

The CDR3 DNA reads TGTGCCAGCCAGGGGTTCGCTGGAAACACCATATATTTT. Its translation: CASQGFAGNTIYF. This sequence joins TRBV5-6 and TRBJ1-3; TRBD1 is a possible D gene (6 bases). In germline, CDR1 is SGHDT, CDR2 YYEEEE. The ends were cut back, 7 bases at V and 2 bases at J, with 10 bases in the middle. The CDR3 is 13 residues long.

This clonotype was recorded a few times. The DNA for the CDR3 is TGTGCCAGCAGCATGACAGGGCCCGGGGAGACCCAGTACTTC. As protein: CASSMTGPGETQYF. This rearrangement joins TRBV5-6 to TRBJ2-5, with 7 bases matching TRBD1. V was clipped by 4 bases and J by 5 bases; unmatched bases: 8. The CDR3 is made up of 14 amino acids. From germline, CDR1 is SGHDT and CDR2 YYEEEE.